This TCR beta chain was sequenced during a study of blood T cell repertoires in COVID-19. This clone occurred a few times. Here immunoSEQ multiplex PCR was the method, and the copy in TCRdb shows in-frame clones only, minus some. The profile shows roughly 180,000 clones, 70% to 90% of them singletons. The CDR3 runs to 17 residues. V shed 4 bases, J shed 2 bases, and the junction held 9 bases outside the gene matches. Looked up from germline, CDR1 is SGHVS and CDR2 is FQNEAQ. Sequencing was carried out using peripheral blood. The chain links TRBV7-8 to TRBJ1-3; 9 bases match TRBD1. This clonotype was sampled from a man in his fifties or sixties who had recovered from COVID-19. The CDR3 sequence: CASSSSPTGGPGNTIYF. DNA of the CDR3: TGTGCCAGCAGCTCGTCCCCGACAGGGGGTCCTGGAAACACCATATATTTT.